One sample yielded the 18 T cell receptor beta chains listed below, sequenced in a study of blood T cell repertoires in COVID-19. Only in-frame clones appear in the TCRdb table, and some are missing; sequencing was by immunoSEQ multiplex PCR. The sample has approximately 93,000 clones; 85% to 90% are singletons. The sample was peripheral blood. The receptors here all came from a man in his fifties with COVID-19, enrolled during active disease.

J is TRBJ1-4 and V is TRBV6-1; D may be TRBD1 (5 bases). Trimming cost V 2 bases and J 5 bases, with 12 bases left between them. The CDR3 sequence is 15 residues long. The germline CDR1 and CDR2 sequences are MNHNS and SASEGT. The CDR3 DNA reads as TGTGCCAGCAGTGAATGGGGGGGGATGAATGAAAAACTGTTTTTT. Its translation: CASSEWGGMNEKLFF.

This sequence joins TRBV9 and TRBJ1-6; 7 nucleotides match TRBD1. The J segment lost 10 bases and the V segment lost 2 bases, leaving 9 bases of the junction unmatched. Germline assignment: CDR1 SGDLS and CDR2 YYNGEE. This CDR3 is built from 15 residues. The CDR3, as DNA: TGTGCCAGCAGCGTCCAGGACAGGACAAGATCACCCCTCCACTTT. Translating it yields CASSVQDRTRSPLHF.

J is TRBJ1-2 and V is TRBV7-6; D gene uncertain. There are 11 residues in the CDR3. V lost 8 bases and J lost 6, with 10 bases in between. The V gene's germline CDR1 is SGHVS and CDR2 FNYEAQ. CDR3 in amino acids: CASGLGDGYTF. As DNA, the CDR3 is TGTGCCAGCGGTCTGGGAGATGGCTACACCTTC.

The rearrangement links TRBV7-2 to TRBJ1-6; 8 nucleotides match TRBD1. In germline, CDR1 is SGHTA, CDR2 FQGNSA. This CDR3 is 15 amino acids long. The V and J ends lost 5 bases and 9 bases, in that order; junction bases with no gene match: 9. The chain's CDR3 is CASSPRPGGGSPLHF. CDR3 nucleotides: TGTGCCAGCAGCCCCCGGCCAGGGGGCGGTTCACCCCTCCACTTT. The full variable domain, its missing parts supplied by reference TRBV7-2 and TRBJ1-6, is GAGVSQSPSNKVTEKGKDVELRCDPISGHTALYWYRQSLGQGLEFLIYFQGNSAPDKSGLPSDRFSAERTGGSVSTLTIQRTQQEDSAVYLCASSPRPGGGSPLHFGNGTRLTVT.

CDR3 in DNA: TGTGCCAGCAGTTACGTGGAAGGGGGTAATGAGCAGTTCTTC. Protein product: CASSYVEGGNEQFF. The V and J genes are TRBV6-5 and TRBJ2-1; maybe TRBD1 (6 bases). Trimming removed 2 bases from V and 7 bases from J, with 12 bases in between. The CDR3 covers 14 residues. Germline assignment: CDR1 MNHEY and CDR2 SVGAGI.

The rearrangement uses TRBV10-3 and TRBJ1-5; perhaps TRBD1 as D (5 bases). Trimming removed 3 bases from V and 1 base from J, with 7 bases in between. This CDR3 spans 14 amino acids. Germline values: CDR1 ENHRY, CDR2 SYGVKD. The CDR3 bases are TGTGCCATCAGTGACAGGGTCAGCAATCAGCCCCAGCATTTT. Its protein is CAISDRVSNQPQHF.

For this clone: Without the conserved terminal phenylalanine or tryptophan, this CDR3 likely stems from a read error. The DNA is left out, because the CDR3 cannot be placed on it with certainty; the CDR3 is given as TCRdb lists it. The genes are TRBV2 and TRBJ1-1. The germline gives CDR1 SNHLY, CDR2 FYNNEI. 10 amino acids form the CDR3, both terminal residues included. CDR3: CASSDRRFEV.

This chain uses TRBV9 with TRBJ2-3; 9 bases map to TRBD2. V shed 0 bases and J 1 base; nucleotides not matched to a gene: 12. Germline loops: CDR1 SGDLS, CDR2 YYNGEE. This CDR3 spans 19 amino acids. The CDR3 DNA is TGTGCCAGCAGCGTAGGCTTGGGACTAGCAATACGGGGCACAGATACGCAGTATTTT. This translates into CASSVGLGLAIRGTDTQYF.

In this sample, this clone turned up once. The chain uses TRBV4-1 and TRBJ1-1; TRBD1 is a possible D gene (5 bases). The CDR3 covers 11 residues. V lost 6 bases, J lost 8 bases, and 10 bases lay in between. CDR1 MGHRA and CDR2 YSYEKL come from the germline V gene. CDR3 coding DNA: TGCGCCAGCAGGGGGCCGGCAGAAGCTTTCTTT. Its protein is CASRGPAEAFF.

This clone was detected only once. The rearrangement joins TRBV6-6 to TRBJ2-1; D possibly corresponds to TRBD2 (5 bases). Germline values: CDR1 MNHNY, CDR2 SVGAGI (reference sequence). This CDR3 is built from 16 residues. V lost 2 bases to trimming and J lost 1 base, with 12 bases between them. In nucleotides, the CDR3 is TGTGCCAGCAGTTACCCCGGGGAAGGGTCCTACAATGAGCAGTTCTTC. Protein sequence: CASSYPGEGSYNEQFF.

This rearrangement joins TRBV2 to TRBJ2-2, with 10 bases fitting TRBD2. From germline, CDR1 is SNHLY and CDR2 FYNNEI. V was clipped by 7 bases and J by 8 bases; unmatched bases: 10. There are 15 residues in the CDR3. CDR3 region: CASTGSGGITGELFF. The DNA for the CDR3 is TGTGCCAGCACGGGTAGCGGGGGGATAACGGGGGAGCTGTTTTTT.

The J gene is TRBJ1-2, the V gene TRBV6-5, with 9 bases fitting TRBD1. Germline lookup yields CDR1 MNHEY and CDR2 SVGAGI. The CDR3 spans 15 residues. Unmatched junction bases numbered 9, after V lost 7 bases and J lost 3 bases. The CDR3 nucleotides read TGTGCCAGCAAGCGGTACAGGGGGCAAGACTATGGCTACACCTTC. Its protein is CASKRYRGQDYGYTF.

The chain recombines TRBV7-8 with TRBJ2-3; 7 nucleotides match TRBD2. Germline trimming cut 5 bases from V and 1 base from J; bases unmatched to any gene: 6. CDR1 and CDR2 from the germline V gene are SGHVS and FQNEAQ. The CDR3 extends over 15 amino acids. The CDR3 DNA is TGTGCCAGCAGCCCGAGCGGGGTAGGCACAGATACGCAGTATTTT. It is translated as CASSPSGVGTDTQYF.

The gene calls are TRBV19 and TRBJ1-6; D call uncertain. V was cut by 6 bases and J by 7 bases, with 16 bases left in between. CDR1 and CDR2 from the germline V gene are LNHDA and SQIVND (reference sequence). The CDR3 is made up of 15 amino acids. The CDR3 protein is CASRPEGYQNSPLHF. CDR3 DNA sequence: TGTGCCAGTAGGCCCGAGGGCTATCAAAATTCACCCCTCCACTTT.

The chain carries TRBV6-6 and TRBJ2-3; no clear D. Germline lookup yields CDR1 MNHNY and CDR2 SVGAGI (reference sequence). The V gene lost 7 bases and the J gene lost 4 bases, with 18 bases spanning the gap. There are 15 residues in the CDR3. The CDR3 DNA sequence: TGTGCCAGCATCCTCGTGGCCTCCCGCCCAGATACGCAGTATTTT. It codes for CASILVASRPDTQYF.

J is TRBJ2-7 and V is TRBV6-2 or TRBV6-3, with TRBD2 matching over 8 bases. V trimming: 2 bases; J trimming: 5 bases; junction bases outside the gene matches: 17. Germline values: CDR1 MNHEY, CDR2 SVGEGT. The CDR3 is 18 amino acids. The CDR3 DNA follows: TGTGCCAGCAGTTACAGGGAGTTTGGGGTAGCGGGGTTCGACGAGCAGTACTTC. Translating it yields CASSYREFGVAGFDEQYF.

The V gene is TRBV19, the J gene TRBJ2-2, with 12 bases lining up with TRBD2. Germline V gene lookup returns CDR1 LNHDA and CDR2 SQIVND (reference sequence). The CDR3 length is 16 residues. The J segment lost 7 bases and the V segment lost 7 bases, leaving 10 bases of the junction unmatched. CDR3 residues: CASIGLAGTLGGELFF. For the CDR3, the DNA is TGTGCCAGTATCGGACTAGCGGGGACCCTCGGCGGGGAGCTGTTTTTT.

This clone appeared once. The genes are TRBV27 and TRBJ2-1, with D possibly being TRBD1 (6 bases). Between the trimmed V and J ends, which lost 6 bases and 10 bases, there was a span of 25 bases. This CDR3 is 16 amino acids long. The V gene's germline CDR1 is MNHEY and CDR2 SMNVEV (reference sequence). The CDR3 sequence: CASSPGQPVLSREQFF. The CDR3 DNA reads as TGTGCCAGCAGCCCTGGACAGCCCGTTCTGTCCCGCGAGCAGTTCTTC.